This T cell receptor (beta chain) is drawn from a study of control samples from healthy donors and cancer patients (dated by TCRdb to the early 2020s). On this clone: Its antigen remains undetermined. No much larger clonotype is one base removed from it; base qualities were not supplied.

Receptor libraries were prepared by the immunoSEQ multiplex PCR assay. TCRdb retrieved this table from immuneACCESS and kept in-frame rearrangements only. Not all clones are present; in checked studies, unresolved V genes account for under half, and no reason is known for the remainder. This sample holds approximately 90,000 clones; approximately 89% were observed only once. The biggest ten clones account for around 20% of the sample. Taken from cysteine to phenylalanine, the CDR3 has 15 residues. This entry keeps only the CDR3 DNA: 45 bases, framed from base 1. CDR1 and CDR2 are read off the germline V gene as SGHTS and YDEGEE. The junction carries 10 bases between V and J, which are trimmed by 3 bases and 0 bases respectively.

The receptor's source is a man aged 25 to 40 in good health. The receptor chain draws on TRBV5-8 and TRBJ2-1; no D gene is confidently identified. The sample taken for sequencing was blood. The CDR3 in this case is CASSYAGSSYNEQFF. The DNA sequence is TGTGCCAGCAGCTACGCCGGGTCCTCCTACAATGAGCAGTTCTTC.